This T cell receptor (beta chain) was identified during a study of blood T cells in healthy people across ages. Study results and limitations: Per million T cells, the diversity of TCR beta decreased roughly linearly as age advanced. The study regarded diversity estimates from one million T cells as underestimates.

Next came a second PCR, run for about 7 to 11 cycles, which used a sample-barcoded 5' primer along with a J-beta primer mix. Using its own MiXCR run on the 5' RACE reads, TCRdb lists one record per CDR3 protein. The data contain about 930,000 distinct CDR3 sequences, roughly 29% of them singletons. Trimming took off 1 base at V and 6 bases at J, with 19 bases between the two ends. The CDR3 loop spans 17 amino acids. Germline V gene lookup returns CDR1 SGHTA and CDR2 FQGNSA. The sample holds a few counts of this clonotype. What it binds is unknown. Separately, the same data were catalogued under a study of T cells of mothers and their children. That report notes: Related and unrelated pairs show similar shaping of TCR recombination output by thymic selection. Researchers report slightly higher, though non-significant, overlap in related mother-child pairs than in unrelated pairs.

This rearrangement joins TRBV7-2 to TRBJ2-1, with unresolved D. Sequencing was performed on blood. The TCR comes from a woman aged 40 to 50 in good health. The CDR3 region has the DNA TGTGCCAGCAGCTTAGTGTTGCAGGAAGGTCGAGCCAATGAGCAGTTCTTC. Translated, it gives CASSLVLQEGRANEQFF.